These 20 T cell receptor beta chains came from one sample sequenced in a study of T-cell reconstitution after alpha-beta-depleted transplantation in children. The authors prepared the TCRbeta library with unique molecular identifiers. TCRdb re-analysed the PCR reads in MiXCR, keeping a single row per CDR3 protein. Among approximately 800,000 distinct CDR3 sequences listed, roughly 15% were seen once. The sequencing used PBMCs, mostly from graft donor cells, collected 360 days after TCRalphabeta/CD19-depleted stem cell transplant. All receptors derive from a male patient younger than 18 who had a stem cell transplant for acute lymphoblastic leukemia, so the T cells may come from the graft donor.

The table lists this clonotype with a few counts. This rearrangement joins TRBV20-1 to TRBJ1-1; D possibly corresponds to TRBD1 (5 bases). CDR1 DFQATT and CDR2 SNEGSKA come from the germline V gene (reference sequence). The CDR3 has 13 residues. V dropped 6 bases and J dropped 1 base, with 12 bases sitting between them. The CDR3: CSALGARNTEAFF. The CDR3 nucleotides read TGCAGTGCCCTAGGGGCTCGGAACACTGAAGCTTTCTTT.

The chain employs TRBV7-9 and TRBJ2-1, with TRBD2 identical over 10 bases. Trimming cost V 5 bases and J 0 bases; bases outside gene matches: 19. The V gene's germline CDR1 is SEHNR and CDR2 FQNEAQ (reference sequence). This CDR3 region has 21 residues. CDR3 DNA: TGTGCCAGCAGCCCAACCCCGAGACTAGCGGGCTCTGACAACTCCTACAATGAGCAGTTCTTC. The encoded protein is CASSPTPRLAGSDNSYNEQFF.

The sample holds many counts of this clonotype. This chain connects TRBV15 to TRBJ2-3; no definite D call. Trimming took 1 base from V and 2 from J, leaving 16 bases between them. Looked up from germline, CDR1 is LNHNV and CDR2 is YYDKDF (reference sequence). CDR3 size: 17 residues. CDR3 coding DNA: TGTGCCACCAGCAGAGTTCCGGCTGGTCAGATCACAGATACGCAGTATTTT. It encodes CATSRVPAGQITDTQYF.

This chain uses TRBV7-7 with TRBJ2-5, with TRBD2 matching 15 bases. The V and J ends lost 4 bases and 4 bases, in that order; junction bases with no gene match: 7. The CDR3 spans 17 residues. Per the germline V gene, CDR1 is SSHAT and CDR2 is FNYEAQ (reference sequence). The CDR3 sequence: CASSSRGLAGGVETQYF. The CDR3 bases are TGTGCCAGCAGCTCCCGGGGACTAGCGGGAGGAGTAGAGACCCAGTACTTC.

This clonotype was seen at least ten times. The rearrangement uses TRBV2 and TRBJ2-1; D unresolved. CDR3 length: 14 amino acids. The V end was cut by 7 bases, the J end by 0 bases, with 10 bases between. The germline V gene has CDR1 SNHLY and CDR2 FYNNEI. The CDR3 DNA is TGTGCCAGCAACGGCGGTAGCTCCTACAATGAGCAGTTCTTC. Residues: CASNGGSSYNEQFF. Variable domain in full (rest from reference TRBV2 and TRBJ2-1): EPEVTQTPSHQVTQMGQEVILRCVPISNHLYFYWYRQILGQKVEFLVSFYNNEISEKSEIFDDQFSVERPDGSNFTLKIRSTKLEDSAMYFCASNGGSSYNEQFFGPGTRLTVL.

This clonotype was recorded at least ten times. The CDR3 region is CAISRTPSSYEQYF. CDR3 sequence (DNA): TGTGCCATCAGTCGGACCCCCAGCTCCTACGAGCAGTACTTC. This chain connects TRBV10-3 to TRBJ2-7; no firm D call. The germline V gene has CDR1 ENHRY and CDR2 SYGVKD. V lost 5 bases, J lost 0 bases, and 11 bases lay in between. This CDR3 contains 14 residues.

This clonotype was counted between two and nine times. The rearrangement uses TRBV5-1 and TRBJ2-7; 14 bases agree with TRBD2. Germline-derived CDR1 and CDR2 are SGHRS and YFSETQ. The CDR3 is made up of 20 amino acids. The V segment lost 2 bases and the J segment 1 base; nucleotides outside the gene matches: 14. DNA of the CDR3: TGCGCCAGCAGCTTACCAAAAGCCGGGACTAGCGGGAGACGGTCCTACGAGCAGTACTTC. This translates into CASSLPKAGTSGRRSYEQYF.

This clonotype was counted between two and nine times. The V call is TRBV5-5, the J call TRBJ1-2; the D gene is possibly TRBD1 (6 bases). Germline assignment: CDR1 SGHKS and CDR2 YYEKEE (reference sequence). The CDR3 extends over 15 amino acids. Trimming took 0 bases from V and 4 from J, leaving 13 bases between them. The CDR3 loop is CASSLAPQGTYGYTF. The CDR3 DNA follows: TGTGCCAGCAGCTTGGCCCCACAGGGTACCTATGGCTACACCTTC.

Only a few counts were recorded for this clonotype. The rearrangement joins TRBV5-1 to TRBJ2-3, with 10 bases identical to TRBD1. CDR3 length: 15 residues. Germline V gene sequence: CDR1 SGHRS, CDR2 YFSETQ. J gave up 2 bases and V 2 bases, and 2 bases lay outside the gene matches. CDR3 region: CASSFGTGVTDTQYF. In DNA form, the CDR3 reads TGCGCCAGCAGCTTCGGGACAGGGGTCACAGATACGCAGTATTTT.

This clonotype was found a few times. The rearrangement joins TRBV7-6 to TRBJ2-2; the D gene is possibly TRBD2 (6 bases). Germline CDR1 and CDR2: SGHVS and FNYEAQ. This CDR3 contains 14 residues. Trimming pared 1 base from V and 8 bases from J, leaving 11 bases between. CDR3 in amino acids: CASSLETRWGELFF. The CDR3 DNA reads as TGTGCCAGCAGCTTAGAGACTAGATGGGGGGAGCTGTTTTTT.

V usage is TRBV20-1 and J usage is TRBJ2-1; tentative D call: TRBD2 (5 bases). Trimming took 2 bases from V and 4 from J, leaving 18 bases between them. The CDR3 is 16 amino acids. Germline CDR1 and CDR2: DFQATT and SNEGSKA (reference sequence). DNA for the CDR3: TGCAGTGCTAGACCCGACCGCCGGGGAGATTACAATGAGCAGTTCTTC. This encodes CSARPDRRGDYNEQFF.

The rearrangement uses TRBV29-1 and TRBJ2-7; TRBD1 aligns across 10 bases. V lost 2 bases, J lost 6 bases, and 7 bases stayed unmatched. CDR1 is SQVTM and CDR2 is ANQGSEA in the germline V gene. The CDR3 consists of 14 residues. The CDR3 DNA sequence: TGCAGCGTTGAACCCCGGGACAGGGGAGCCGAGCAGTACTTC. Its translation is CSVEPRDRGAEQYF.

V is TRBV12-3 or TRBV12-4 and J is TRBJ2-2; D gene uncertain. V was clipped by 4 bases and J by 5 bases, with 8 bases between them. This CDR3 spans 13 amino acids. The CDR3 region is CASSSLVTGELFF. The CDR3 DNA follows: TGTGCCAGCAGTTCCTTGGTTACCGGGGAGCTGTTTTTT.

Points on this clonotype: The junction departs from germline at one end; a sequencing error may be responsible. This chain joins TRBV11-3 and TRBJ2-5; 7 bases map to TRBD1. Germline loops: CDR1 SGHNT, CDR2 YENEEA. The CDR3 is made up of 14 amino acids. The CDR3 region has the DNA TGTGCCAGCAGCTCCCAGGGGGACCAGGAGACCCAGTACTTC. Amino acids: CASSSQGDQETQYF. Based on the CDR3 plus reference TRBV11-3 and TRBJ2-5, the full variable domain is EAGVVQSPRYKIIEKKQPVAFWCNPISGHNTLYWYLQNLGQGPELLIRYENEEAVDDSQLPKDRFSAERLKGVDSTLKIQPAELGDSAVYLCASSSQGDQETQYFGPGTRLLVL.

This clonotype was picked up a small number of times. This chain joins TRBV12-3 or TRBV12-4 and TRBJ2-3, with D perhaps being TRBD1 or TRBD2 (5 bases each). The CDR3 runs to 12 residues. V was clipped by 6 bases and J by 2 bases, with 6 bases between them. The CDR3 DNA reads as TGTGCCAGCAGGGGGGACACAGATACGCAGTATTTT. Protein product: CASRGDTDTQYF.

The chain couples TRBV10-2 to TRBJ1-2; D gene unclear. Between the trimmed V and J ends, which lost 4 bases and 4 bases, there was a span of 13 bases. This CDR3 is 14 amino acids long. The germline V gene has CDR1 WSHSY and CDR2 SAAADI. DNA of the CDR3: TGCGCCAGCAGTGCCACCCACCGGGGCTATGGCTACACCTTC. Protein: CASSATHRGYGYTF.

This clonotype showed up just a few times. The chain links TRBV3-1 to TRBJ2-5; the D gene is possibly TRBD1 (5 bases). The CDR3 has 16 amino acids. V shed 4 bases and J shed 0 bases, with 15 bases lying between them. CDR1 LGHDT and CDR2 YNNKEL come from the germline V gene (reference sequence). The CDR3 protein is CASSPGPTENQETQYF. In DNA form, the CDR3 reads TGTGCCAGCAGCCCCGGGCCGACAGAAAACCAAGAGACCCAGTACTTC.

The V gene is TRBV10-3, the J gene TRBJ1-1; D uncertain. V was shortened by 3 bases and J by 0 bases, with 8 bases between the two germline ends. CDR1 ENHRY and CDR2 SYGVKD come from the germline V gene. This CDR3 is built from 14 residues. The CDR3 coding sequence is TGTGCCATCAGTGATAATACTTTGAACACTGAAGCTTTCTTT. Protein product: CAISDNTLNTEAFF.

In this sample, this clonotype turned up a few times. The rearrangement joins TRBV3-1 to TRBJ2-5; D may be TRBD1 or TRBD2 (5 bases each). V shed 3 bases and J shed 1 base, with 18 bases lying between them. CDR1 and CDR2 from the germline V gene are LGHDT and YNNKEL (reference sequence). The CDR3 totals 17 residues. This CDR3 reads CASSQVGTWPTQETQYF. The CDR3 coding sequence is TGTGCCAGCAGCCAGGTGGGGACCTGGCCAACCCAAGAGACCCAGTACTTC.

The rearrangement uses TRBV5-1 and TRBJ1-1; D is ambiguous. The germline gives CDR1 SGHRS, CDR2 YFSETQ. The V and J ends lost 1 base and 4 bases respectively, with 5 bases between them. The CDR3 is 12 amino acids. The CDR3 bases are TGCGCCAGCAGCTTGAATCCCACTGAAGCTTTCTTT. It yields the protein CASSLNPTEAFF.